Given below is one T cell receptor (beta chain) in context. Its cognate antigen has yet to be identified. No per-base quality is available; no much larger clone lies one base away. The sample comes from a study of T cell responses to AZD1222 COVID-19 vaccine (dated by TCRdb to the early 2020s). For context, the study as a whole: A total of 233 trial participants underwent TCR sequencing, of whom 200 to 220 had received two doses of AZD1222 and some 25 had received two doses of the MenACWY control vaccine. Trial participants were enrolled by age into subgroups of 18-55, 56-69 and 70-plus years, and 148, 28 and 57 TCR-sequenced participants, respectively, were included in these subgroups. Summary of the overall study and its limitations: A significant rise in spike-specific TCR breadth and depth was observed after two AZD1222 doses relative to day 0 and relative to MenACWY recipients. The 56-69-year group was small, and its depth increase did not reach significance, likely because of low power. CD4 TCRs associated with the vaccine covered the entire spike protein, and the dominant responses were in regions 160-218 and 743-854. Reportedly, almost half of the unique spike-specific TCRs recognized epitopes lying outside the regions that are mutated in the B.1.351 and B.1.1.7 variants. No day 14 peak-response samples were available, so repertoires were characterized only after the peak T cell response. Conclusions about previously exposed vaccinees are limited, since just five or six AZD1222 recipients were seropositive for SARS-CoV-2 at baseline. Participants were mostly white British and included more females than males, and it was suggested by the authors that clonal diversity may have been underestimated.

The junction shows trimming of 0 bases on V and 11 bases on J, plus 14 bases between the germline ends. The germline V gene specifies SGHAT as CDR1 and FQNNGV as CDR2. The CDR3 has 15 amino acids, counting the end cysteine and phenylalanine. Only the CDR3 part of the read is kept: 45 bases, read in frame from the first base. The CDR3 regions of human TCRbeta chains were analyzed by immunosequencing. Per the authors' processing: TCRs in the repertoires were matched against a reference library of SARS-CoV-2-specific TCRs that had been generated with the MIRA antigen-specificity platform. Breadth meant the fraction of unique TCRs that were SARS-CoV-2-associated, whereas depth meant the fraction of total T cells that were SARS-CoV-2-associated. Using the MIRA data, each spike-specific TCR was assigned both to the spike region to which the TCR was reactive and to a CD4 or CD8 class. Log10-transformed breadth and depth values were compared by one-way ANOVA with Sidak's multiple comparisons tests. TCRdb provides this immuneACCESS table in a form limited to in-frame rearrangements. Some clones are lacking; in checked studies, under half of them reflect an unresolved V gene, and why the rest are absent is not known. V and J calls and clone size are given by that table; D and trimming were obtained from the DNA. A total of under 85,000 clones appear in this sample, 90% of them only once. Around 3.4% of the sample is taken by the ten largest.

This specimen's time point label, per the study, means: about 28 days (+/-7) after the second vaccine dose. AZD1222 recipients whose second dose came at about 4 weeks and those whose second dose came at about 12 weeks were combined into one group, since spike-specific TCR depth and breadth did not differ between the two schedules. Vaccinee samples came from UK trials COV001 and COV002, including a single-blind randomized controlled phase 2/3 trial of AZD1222 (ChAdOx1 nCoV-19) in healthy adults. For TCRbeta chain sequencing, PBMC samples from trial participants were taken at day 0 and at day 28 after the second dose.

This sequence uses TRBV11-2 and TRBJ2-6, with TRBD1 perhaps the D gene, on 5 matching bases. The material sequenced was peripheral blood, taken 28 days after the second AZD1222 dose. This receptor was obtained from an adult who received the AZD1222 COVID-19 vaccine. DNA sequence: TGTGCCAGCAGCTTAGATCGAACTTCAGGGTACGTCCTGACTTTC. This sequence encodes CASSLDRTSGYVLTF. Full variable domain (CDR3 extended with the reference TRBV11-2 and TRBJ2-6 proteins): EAGVAQSPRYKIIEKRQSVAFWCNPISGHATLYWYQQILGQGPKLLIQFQNNGVVDDSQLPKDRFSAERLKGVDSTLKIQPAKLEDSAVYLCASSLDRTSGYVLTFGAGSRLTVL.